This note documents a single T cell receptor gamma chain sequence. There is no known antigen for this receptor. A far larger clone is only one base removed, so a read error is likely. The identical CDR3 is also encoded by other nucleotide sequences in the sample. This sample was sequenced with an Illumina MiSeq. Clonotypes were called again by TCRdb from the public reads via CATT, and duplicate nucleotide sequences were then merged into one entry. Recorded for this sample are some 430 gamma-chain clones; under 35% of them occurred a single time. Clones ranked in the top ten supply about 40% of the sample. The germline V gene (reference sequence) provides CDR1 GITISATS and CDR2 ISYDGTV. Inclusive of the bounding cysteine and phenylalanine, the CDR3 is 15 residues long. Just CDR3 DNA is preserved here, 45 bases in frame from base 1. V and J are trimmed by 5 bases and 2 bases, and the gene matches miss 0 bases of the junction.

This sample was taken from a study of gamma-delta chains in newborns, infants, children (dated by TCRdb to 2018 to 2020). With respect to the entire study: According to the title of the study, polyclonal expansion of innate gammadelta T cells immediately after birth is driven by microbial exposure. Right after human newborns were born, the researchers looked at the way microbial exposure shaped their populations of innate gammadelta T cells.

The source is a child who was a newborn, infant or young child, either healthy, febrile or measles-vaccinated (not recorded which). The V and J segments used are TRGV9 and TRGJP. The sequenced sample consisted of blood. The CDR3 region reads CALWGQELGKKIKVF. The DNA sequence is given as TGTGCCTTGTGGGGGCAAGAGTTGGGCAAAAAAATCAAGGTATTT.